This is a list of T cell receptor beta chains from one sample in a study of blood T cell repertoires in COVID-19. Some clones are missing from TCRdb's copy, which holds only in-frame ones; the method was immunoSEQ multiplex PCR. The profile shows approximately 200,000 clones, 75% to 90% of them singletons. The sequencing sample was made of peripheral blood. The receptors originated from a human donor in a cohort sampled during active COVID-19. Each CDR3 is given with its conserved first and last residue. D genes are given only for firm matches. The size field is filled for only some rows; it gives once, few, many or a size class.

d_gene: NA; v_gene: TRBV7-2; abundance: NA; j_gene: TRBJ2-1; CDR3aa: CASSLGQYNEQFF; CDR3nt: TGTGCCAGCAGCTTAGGACAGTACAATGAGCAGTTCTTC
d_gene: TRBD2; v_gene: TRBV11-1; abundance: NA; j_gene: TRBJ2-1; CDR3aa: CASSLSGRANEQFF; CDR3nt: TGTGCCAGCAGCTTATCCGGGAGGGCCAATGAGCAGTTCTTC
d_gene: TRBD2; v_gene: TRBV3-1/TRBV3-2; abundance: NA; j_gene: TRBJ2-1; CDR3aa: CASSQGRASGRFEQFF; CDR3nt: TGTGCCAGCAGCCAAGGAAGGGCTAGCGGGAGATTTGAGCAGTTCTTC
d_gene: NA; v_gene: TRBV19; abundance: once; j_gene: TRBJ1-5; CDR3aa: CASKRGIHLNQPQHF; CDR3nt: TGTGCCAGTAAAAGGGGAATACACCTCAATCAGCCCCAGCATTTT
d_gene: TRBD2; v_gene: TRBV7-9; abundance: NA; j_gene: TRBJ2-1; CDR3aa: CASSTSSGSPNEQFF; CDR3nt: TGTGCCAGCAGCACCTCTAGCGGGAGTCCCAATGAGCAGTTCTTC
d_gene: TRBD1; v_gene: TRBV5-1; abundance: NA; j_gene: TRBJ1-1; CDR3aa: CASSIGTGNTEAFF; CDR3nt: TGCGCCAGCAGCATAGGGACAGGGAACACTGAAGCTTTCTTT
d_gene: TRBD2; v_gene: TRBV19; abundance: once; j_gene: TRBJ2-7; CDR3aa: CASSERLAGIKLQSYEQYF; CDR3nt: TGTGCCAGTAGCGAACGACTAGCGGGTATCAAATTACAATCCTACGAGCAGTACTTC
d_gene: NA; v_gene: TRBV2; abundance: NA; j_gene: TRBJ2-7; CDR3aa: CASSEALRRTLGQYF; CDR3nt: TGTGCCAGCAGTGAAGCGCTTCGGCGGACTCTTGGGCAGTACTTC
d_gene: NA; v_gene: TRBV28; abundance: once; j_gene: TRBJ1-1; CDR3aa: CASSLSPGMNTEAFF; CDR3nt: TGTGCCAGCAGTTTATCCCCAGGTATGAACACTGAAGCTTTCTTT
d_gene: TRBD2; v_gene: TRBV6-2/TRBV6-3; abundance: few; j_gene: TRBJ2-3; CDR3aa: CASSYAGGRTDTQYF; CDR3nt: TGTGCCAGCAGTTACGCGGGAGGTCGCACAGATACGCAGTATTTT
d_gene: TRBD1; v_gene: TRBV19; abundance: NA; j_gene: TRBJ1-5; CDR3aa: CASSMGTGGYSNQPQHF; CDR3nt: TGTGCCAGTAGTATGGGGACAGGGGGTTATAGCAATCAGCCCCAGCATTTT
d_gene: NA; v_gene: TRBV27; abundance: NA; j_gene: TRBJ1-2; CDR3aa: CASSPLGQAQGGYTF; CDR3nt: TGTGCCAGCAGTCCCCTCGGGCAGGCTCAGGGGGGCTACACCTTC
d_gene: NA; v_gene: TRBV29-1; abundance: NA; j_gene: TRBJ2-7; CDR3aa: CSVWEGVEQYF; CDR3nt: TGCAGCGTTTGGGAGGGGGTCGAGCAGTACTTC
d_gene: TRBD2; v_gene: TRBV29-1; abundance: once; j_gene: TRBJ2-1; CDR3aa: CSVNSGRDNEQFF; CDR3nt: TGCAGCGTGAACAGCGGGAGGGACAATGAGCAGTTCTTC
d_gene: TRBD1; v_gene: TRBV5-6; abundance: many; j_gene: TRBJ1-5; CDR3aa: CASSDGTGNQPQHF; CDR3nt: TGTGCCAGCAGCGACGGGACAGGCAATCAGCCCCAGCATTTT
d_gene: NA; v_gene: TRBV4-2; abundance: NA; j_gene: TRBJ2-5; CDR3aa: CASSQVSTRQETQYF; CDR3nt: TGTGCCAGCAGCCAAGTATCGACTAGACAAGAGACCCAGTACTTC
d_gene: NA; v_gene: TRBV18; abundance: NA; j_gene: TRBJ1-5; CDR3aa: CASSPPGSQPQHF; CDR3nt: TGTGCCAGCTCACCACCTGGGAGTCAGCCCCAGCATTTT
d_gene: TRBD1; v_gene: TRBV6-1; abundance: NA; j_gene: TRBJ1-1; CDR3aa: CASSDLDRGDRTEAFF; CDR3nt: TGTGCCAGCAGTGATCTAGACAGGGGAGATCGGACTGAAGCTTTCTTT
d_gene: NA; v_gene: TRBV7-2; abundance: NA; j_gene: TRBJ2-1; CDR3aa: CASRPTGYEQFF; CDR3nt: TGTGCCAGCAGGCCGACAGGTTATGAGCAGTTCTTC
d_gene: NA; v_gene: TRBV28; abundance: NA; j_gene: TRBJ1-1; CDR3aa: CASSLSGVGTEAFF; CDR3nt: TGTGCCAGCAGTTTATCGGGGGTAGGGACTGAAGCTTTCTTT
d_gene: TRBD2; v_gene: TRBV5-6; abundance: NA; j_gene: TRBJ2-2; CDR3aa: CASRRRTSGSVPPGELFF; CDR3nt: TGTGCCAGCAGACGACGGACTAGCGGGAGTGTTCCCCCCGGGGAGCTGTTTTTT
d_gene: TRBD1; v_gene: TRBV11-3; abundance: NA; j_gene: TRBJ2-1; CDR3aa: CASSLAGQGADEQFF; CDR3nt: TGTGCCAGCAGCTTAGCTGGACAGGGGGCCGATGAGCAGTTCTTC
d_gene: NA; v_gene: TRBV25-1; abundance: once; j_gene: TRBJ2-7; CDR3aa: CASSETATSYEQYF; CDR3nt: TGTGCCAGCAGTGAGACAGCTACCTCCTACGAGCAGTACTTC
d_gene: TRBD1; v_gene: TRBV4-1; abundance: once; j_gene: TRBJ2-5; CDR3aa: CASSQGVVGTGTETQYF; CDR3nt: TGCGCCAGCAGCCAAGGGGTGGTAGGGACAGGGACAGAGACCCAGTACTTC
d_gene: NA; v_gene: TRBV19; abundance: few; j_gene: TRBJ2-6; CDR3aa: CASSPSGSGANVLTF; CDR3nt: TGTGCCAGTAGCCCCTCCGGCTCTGGGGCCAACGTCCTGACTTTC
d_gene: NA; v_gene: TRBV5-4; abundance: once; j_gene: TRBJ1-2; CDR3aa: CASSKDRSNYGYTF; CDR3nt: TGTGCCAGCAGCAAAGACAGGTCGAACTATGGCTACACCTTC
d_gene: NA; v_gene: TRBV5-1; abundance: once; j_gene: TRBJ2-7; CDR3aa: CASSFGSGDPPYEQYF; CDR3nt: TGCGCCAGCAGCTTCGGGTCAGGGGACCCCCCCTACGAGCAGTACTTC
d_gene: NA; v_gene: TRBV19; abundance: few; j_gene: TRBJ2-1; CDR3aa: CASSIKGSNEQFF; CDR3nt: TGTGCCAGTAGTATAAAAGGGAGCAATGAGCAGTTCTTC
d_gene: NA; v_gene: TRBV9; abundance: NA; j_gene: TRBJ2-3; CDR3aa: CASSVGGGMGTDTQYF; CDR3nt: TGTGCCAGCAGCGTAGGGGGAGGTATGGGCACAGATACGCAGTATTTT
d_gene: TRBD1; v_gene: TRBV19; abundance: NA; j_gene: TRBJ1-5; CDR3aa: CASSTPGQGAGQPQHF; CDR3nt: TGTGCCAGTAGTACGCCGGGACAGGGGGCTGGGCAGCCCCAGCATTTT
d_gene: NA; v_gene: TRBV5-1; abundance: once; j_gene: TRBJ2-7; CDR3aa: CASSVDSFYEQYF; CDR3nt: TGCGCCAGCAGCGTGGACAGCTTCTACGAGCAGTACTTC
d_gene: TRBD1; v_gene: TRBV3-1/TRBV3-2; abundance: few; j_gene: TRBJ2-1; CDR3aa: CASSQRDSSYNEQFF; CDR3nt: TGTGCCAGCAGCCAAAGGGACAGCTCCTACAATGAGCAGTTCTTC
d_gene: TRBD2; v_gene: TRBV7-9; abundance: NA; j_gene: TRBJ2-7; CDR3aa: CASSLGREGYEQYF; CDR3nt: TGTGCCAGCAGCTTAGGGCGGGAGGGGTACGAGCAGTACTTC
d_gene: NA; v_gene: TRBV27; abundance: NA; j_gene: TRBJ1-1; CDR3aa: CASRPRTDPNTEAFF; CDR3nt: TGTGCCAGCAGACCGAGGACAGACCCGAACACTGAAGCTTTCTTT
d_gene: NA; v_gene: TRBV10-3; abundance: NA; j_gene: TRBJ1-2; CDR3aa: CAISGGPLGYTF; CDR3nt: TGTGCCATCAGTGGGGGGCCTCTTGGCTACACCTTC
d_gene: NA; v_gene: TRBV6-1; abundance: NA; j_gene: TRBJ2-6; CDR3aa: CASSDAGSGANVLTF; CDR3nt: TGTGCCAGCAGTGACGCGGGCTCTGGGGCCAACGTCCTGACTTTC
d_gene: NA; v_gene: TRBV30; abundance: NA; j_gene: TRBJ1-6; CDR3aa: CAGRRGASSPLHF; CDR3nt: TGTGCCGGGCGTAGGGGCGCGAGTTCACCCCTCCACTTT
d_gene: TRBD2; v_gene: TRBV3-1/TRBV3-2; abundance: few; j_gene: TRBJ2-3; CDR3aa: CASSRITSGRRDTQYF; CDR3nt: TGTGCCAGCAGCCGGATAACTAGCGGGAGGAGGGATACGCAGTATTTT
d_gene: NA; v_gene: TRBV27; abundance: NA; j_gene: TRBJ2-1; CDR3aa: CASSFLAGRLNNEQFF; CDR3nt: TGTGCCAGCAGTTTCCTGGCGGGACGTCTCAACAATGAGCAGTTCTTC
d_gene: TRBD2; v_gene: TRBV4-3; abundance: NA; j_gene: TRBJ2-1; CDR3aa: CASSPGTSAFSYNEQFF; CDR3nt: TGCGCCAGCAGCCCGGGGACTAGCGCGTTCTCCTACAATGAGCAGTTCTTC
d_gene: NA; v_gene: TRBV4-3; abundance: NA; j_gene: TRBJ2-7; CDR3aa: CASSREIFAGEQYF; CDR3nt: TGCGCCAGCAGTCGGGAGATCTTCGCTGGAGAGCAGTACTTC
d_gene: NA; v_gene: TRBV28; abundance: many; j_gene: TRBJ1-2; CDR3aa: CASSFPRGGYGYTF; CDR3nt: TGTGCCAGCAGTTTTCCCCGGGGAGGCTATGGCTACACCTTC
d_gene: TRBD1; v_gene: TRBV7-9; abundance: NA; j_gene: TRBJ1-3; CDR3aa: CASSLATGSGNTIYF; CDR3nt: TGTGCCAGCAGCTTAGCGACAGGGTCCGGAAACACCATATATTTT
d_gene: NA; v_gene: TRBV2; abundance: few; j_gene: TRBJ1-2; CDR3aa: CASRAGYGYTF; CDR3nt: TGTGCCAGCAGGGCAGGTTATGGCTACACCTTC
d_gene: NA; v_gene: TRBV7-9; abundance: NA; j_gene: TRBJ1-1; CDR3aa: CASSLARLREAFF; CDR3nt: TGTGCCAGCAGCTTAGCCCGACTCCGAGAAGCTTTCTTT
d_gene: TRBD2; v_gene: TRBV5-8; abundance: NA; j_gene: TRBJ2-7; CDR3aa: CASSVGLAGGRQYF; CDR3nt: TGTGCCAGCAGCGTCGGACTAGCGGGAGGGAGGCAGTACTTC
d_gene: NA; v_gene: TRBV9; abundance: NA; j_gene: TRBJ1-2; CDR3aa: CASSVEGGAGYTF; CDR3nt: TGTGCCAGCAGCGTAGAAGGAGGGGCTGGCTACACCTTC
d_gene: TRBD1; v_gene: TRBV3-1/TRBV3-2; abundance: NA; j_gene: TRBJ1-5; CDR3aa: CASSQSYGQGRNQPQHF; CDR3nt: TGTGCCAGCAGCCAAAGCTATGGACAGGGTCGCAATCAGCCCCAGCATTTT
d_gene: NA; v_gene: TRBV28; abundance: NA; j_gene: TRBJ1-2; CDR3aa: CASSLNGYGYTF; CDR3nt: TGTGCCAGCAGTTTAAACGGCTATGGCTACACCTTC
d_gene: TRBD1; v_gene: TRBV3-1/TRBV3-2; abundance: NA; j_gene: TRBJ2-4; CDR3aa: CASSHRIRDRALNIQYF; CDR3nt: TGTGCCAGCAGCCATAGGATCCGGGACAGGGCCCTAAACATTCAGTACTTC
d_gene: NA; v_gene: TRBV4-1; abundance: once; j_gene: TRBJ2-7; CDR3aa: CASSLDRSSYEQYF; CDR3nt: TGCGCCAGCAGCCTAGACAGAAGCTCCTACGAGCAGTACTTC
d_gene: NA; v_gene: TRBV4-3; abundance: NA; j_gene: TRBJ1-4; CDR3aa: CASSQADRINEKLFF; CDR3nt: TGCGCCAGCAGCCAAGCCGACAGGATTAATGAAAAACTGTTTTTT
d_gene: NA; v_gene: TRBV27; abundance: NA; j_gene: TRBJ1-4; CDR3aa: CASSFTATNEKLFF; CDR3nt: TGTGCCAGCAGTTTTACTGCAACTAATGAAAAACTGTTTTTT
d_gene: NA; v_gene: TRBV9; abundance: few; j_gene: TRBJ2-1; CDR3aa: CASSPHSYYNEQFF; CDR3nt: TGTGCCAGCAGCCCCCACAGCTACTACAATGAGCAGTTCTTC
d_gene: TRBD1; v_gene: TRBV15; abundance: few; j_gene: TRBJ1-1; CDR3aa: CATSSAGGSVTEAFF; CDR3nt: TGTGCCACCAGCAGCGCAGGGGGAAGTGTCACTGAAGCTTTCTTT
d_gene: NA; v_gene: TRBV11-2; abundance: NA; j_gene: TRBJ2-7; CDR3aa: CASSLRSYEQYF; CDR3nt: TGTGCCAGCAGCCTCAGATCCTACGAGCAGTACTTC
d_gene: NA; v_gene: TRBV5-4; abundance: NA; j_gene: TRBJ2-3; CDR3aa: CASSPKGQSTDTQYF; CDR3nt: TGTGCCAGCAGCCCGAAGGGACAAAGCACAGATACGCAGTATTTT